One and the same sample provided the 24 T cell receptor beta chains below, sequenced in a study of CD8+CD57+ T cells in acquired aplastic anemia. Genomic DNA templated the TCR beta VDJ and CDR3 profiling. One entry per CDR3 protein, called by TCRdb with MiXCR from the reads. The sample yields around 140,000 distinct CDR3 sequences, roughly two fifths seen once. Specimen: sorted CD4+, CD8+, or CD8+CD57+ T cells (not recorded which) from PBMCs. These receptors were obtained from a human donor in good health, serving as a control.

The V gene is TRBV6-1, the J gene TRBJ2-5; D may be TRBD1 (5 bases). The CDR3 totals 14 residues. Germline V lookup: CDR1 MNHNS, CDR2 SASEGT. The germline V and J ends were trimmed by 4 bases and 5 bases, with 14 bases remaining between them. The CDR3, as DNA: TGTGCCAGCAGTGGGCAGGGCGTTAGGGAGACCCAGTACTTC. It encodes CASSGQGVRETQYF.

This clonotype occurred a few times. This rearrangement joins TRBV6-5 to TRBJ1-1; D is unclear. Trimming pared 0 bases from V and 1 base from J, leaving 6 bases between. The CDR3 length is 14 residues. CDR1 and CDR2 (germline): MNHEY, SVGAGI. CDR3 nucleotide sequence: TGTGCCAGCAGTTACTCCTGGGAGAACACTGAAGCTTTCTTT. Translated, it gives CASSYSWENTEAFF.

This chain joins TRBV29-1 and TRBJ1-2; 7 positions agree with TRBD1. The germline V gene encodes CDR1 SQVTM and CDR2 ANQGSEA. The CDR3 is 15 residues long. V lost 1 base to trimming and J lost 4 bases; unmatched junction nucleotides: 9. CDR3 DNA sequence: TGCAGCGTTGAAGGGAGACAGGGCTGGGGCTATGGCTACACCTTC. Protein product: CSVEGRQGWGYGYTF.

The chain employs TRBV4-2 and TRBJ2-1; 13 bases align to TRBD2. The germline V gene has CDR1 LGHNA and CDR2 YNFKEQ. The CDR3 runs to 16 residues. After removal of 4 bases from V and 10 bases from J, the junction contained 10 bases not matched to a gene. The CDR3: CASSPASGLAGVEQFF. In DNA form, the CDR3 reads TGTGCCAGCAGCCCAGCCTCCGGACTAGCGGGAGTAGAGCAGTTCTTC.

Many counts were recorded for this clonotype. The rearrangement links TRBV12-3 or TRBV12-4 to TRBJ2-4; TRBD2 matches 10 bases. The trim removed 6 bases at V and 6 bases at J, leaving 5 bases unmatched. The CDR3 runs 14 residues. The CDR3 region has the DNA TGTGCCAGCAGCTCCGGGACTAGCGTAAACATTCAGTACTTC. Translated: CASSSGTSVNIQYF.

Ten or more counts support this clonotype. This chain connects TRBV6-9 to TRBJ1-1; D gene unclear. The length of the CDR3 is 13 residues. Trimming removed 6 bases at V and 5 bases at J, with 13 bases between. The germline CDR1 and CDR2 sequences are MNHGY and SVAAGI. CDR3 amino acids: CASRLPTGTEAFF. The CDR3 DNA reads as TGTGCCAGCAGACTCCCTACTGGTACTGAAGCTTTCTTT.

Many counts were recorded for this clonotype. The rearrangement uses TRBV27 and TRBJ2-7; D unclear. Germline CDR1 reads MNHEY; CDR2 reads SMNVEV (reference sequence). The CDR3 totals 15 residues. The V end lost 4 bases, the J end lost 5 bases, and 18 bases lay between the germline ends. The CDR3 sequence is CASSSPMRMGNEQYF. DNA for the CDR3: TGTGCCAGCAGTTCCCCGATGAGGATGGGGAACGAGCAGTACTTC.

The V gene is TRBV7-9, the J gene TRBJ2-7, with D perhaps matching TRBD1 (6 bases). V gave up 3 bases and J gave up 2 bases, with 8 bases separating them. CDR1 and CDR2 (germline): SEHNR, FQNEAQ (reference sequence). The CDR3 has 13 residues. The CDR3 is CASSLTGTYEQYF. CDR3 in DNA: TGTGCCAGCAGCTTGACAGGAACCTACGAGCAGTACTTC.

J is TRBJ1-2 and V is TRBV10-3; 8 bases match TRBD1. With V trimmed by 7 bases and J by 5 bases, 9 bases remained unmatched. Germline V gene lookup returns CDR1 ENHRY and CDR2 SYGVKD. This CDR3 region has 14 residues. The CDR3 DNA is TGTGCCATCAATAACCAGGGGGCAGGGTATGGCTACACCTTC. It specifies CAINNQGAGYGYTF.

Remarks on this clonotype: A clone one base away is much larger, so this may be a read error. The V call is TRBV6-1, the J call TRBJ2-5; D might be TRBD2 (6 bases). CDR1 is MNHNS, CDR2 SASEGT, per germline. The CDR3 has 13 residues. The CDR3 is CACRRVMVETQYF. The CDR3 DNA sequence: TGTGCCTGCAGGAGGGTGATGGTAGAGACCCAGTACTTC.

This clonotype was recorded a few times. V is TRBV27 and J is TRBJ1-6, with TRBD1 matching over 11 bases. J was trimmed by 5 bases and V by 6 bases; bases with no gene match: 12. The germline CDR1 and CDR2 sequences are MNHEY and SMNVEV (reference sequence). The CDR3 loop spans 18 amino acids. CDR3 DNA sequence: TGTGCCAGCAGCCCCCATACAGGACAGGGGGCAAATAATTCACCCCTCCACTTT. Residues: CASSPHTGQGANNSPLHF.

This clonotype has ten or more counts. This rearrangement joins TRBV6-9 to TRBJ1-2; the D gene is possibly TRBD1 (6 bases). The germline CDR1 and CDR2 sequences are MNHGY and SVAAGI. With 2 bases removed from V and 8 bases from J, the gap between germline ends came to 15 bases. The CDR3 covers 14 residues. CDR3 amino acids: CASSYQTGLRGYTF. CDR3 DNA sequence: TGTGCCAGCAGTTATCAAACAGGGCTAAGGGGCTACACCTTC.

This clonotype was picked up many times. J is TRBJ1-2 and V is TRBV6-1, with 7 bases that match TRBD1. The CDR3 is made up of 13 amino acids. J lost 5 bases, V lost 6 bases, and 6 bases had no gene match. Germline V CDR1 and CDR2: MNHNS, SASEGT. The CDR3 DNA follows: TGTGCCAGCAGGTTACAGGGGCGGTATGGCTACACCTTC. Translation gives CASRLQGRYGYTF.

This clonotype was found many times. The gene calls are TRBV10-3 and TRBJ2-2, with 14 bases matching TRBD2. J lost 7 bases, V lost 2 bases, and 0 bases had no gene match. Germline values: CDR1 ENHRY, CDR2 SYGVKD. The CDR3 runs to 15 residues. The CDR3 sequence: CAISEGLAGGGELFF. DNA for the CDR3: TGTGCCATCAGTGAGGGACTAGCGGGAGGCGGGGAGCTGTTTTTT.

In the case of this clonotype: This sequence may be a read error, since a much larger clone differs from it by one base. The V gene is TRBV5-1, the J gene TRBJ1-2, with D perhaps matching TRBD1 (5 bases). The CDR3 length is 14 residues. The germline V gene encodes CDR1 SGHRS and CDR2 YFSETQ. The CDR3 sequence is CASSDALGGYGYAF. The CDR3 DNA reads TGCGCCAGCAGCGATGCCCTGGGGGGGTATGGCTACGCCTTC. The full variable domain, rest sourced from reference TRBV5-1 and TRBJ1-2, is KAGVTQTPRYLIKTRGQQVTLSCSPISGHRSVSWYQQTPGQGLQFLFEYFSETQRNKGNFPGRFSGRQFSNSRSEMNVSTLELGDSALYLCASSDALGGYGYAFGSGTRLTVV.

This clonotype was seen ten or more times. The V call is TRBV9, the J call TRBJ2-2; TRBD2 matches 7 bases. V shed 7 bases and J 7 bases; nucleotides not matched to a gene: 7. The CDR3 has 13 residues. Germline V gives CDR1 SGDLS, CDR2 YYNGEE. The CDR3 reads CASQREPDGELFF. In DNA, the CDR3 is TGTGCCAGCCAGCGGGAACCGGACGGGGAGCTGTTTTTT.

There are many counts of this clonotype. The CDR3 region has the DNA TGTGCCAGCAGCTCCCCTCGGGGCAGGGGAACAGATACGCAGTATTTT. Protein: CASSSPRGRGTDTQYF. The chain carries TRBV9 and TRBJ2-3; TRBD1 might be the D (6 bases). CDR1 is SGDLS and CDR2 is YYNGEE in the germline V gene. The length of the CDR3 is 16 residues. Trimming cost V 4 bases and J 3 bases, with 18 bases left between them.

The genes are TRBV2 and TRBJ2-1, with D hard to call. The CDR3 loop spans 12 amino acids. The V gene lost 5 bases and the J gene lost 8 bases, with 10 bases spanning the gap. Looked up from germline, CDR1 is SNHLY and CDR2 is FYNNEI. In DNA form, the CDR3 reads TGTGCCAGCAGTATGAGTAGTGATGAGCAGTTCTTC. Its translation: CASSMSSDEQFF.

The J gene is TRBJ1-5, the V gene TRBV19; D gene uncertain. From germline, CDR1 is LNHDA and CDR2 SQIVND (reference sequence). This CDR3 comprises 14 residues. The V gene lost 6 bases and the J gene lost 2 bases, with 11 bases spanning the gap. CDR3 loop: CASSPGDRNQPQHF. CDR3 nucleotide sequence: TGTGCCAGTAGCCCTGGTGATCGCAATCAGCCCCAGCATTTT. The full variable domain, completed using reference TRBV19 and TRBJ1-5, is DGGITQSPKYLFRKEGQNVTLSCEQNLNHDAMYWYRQDPGQGLRLIYYSQIVNDFQKGDIAEGYSVSREKKESFPLTVTSAQKNPTAFYLCASSPGDRNQPQHFGDGTRLSIL.

A remark on this clonotype: A single base separates this from a much larger clone, so it may be a read error. The V and J genes are TRBV5-1 and TRBJ2-1, with D possibly TRBD2 on 5 matching bases. The CDR3 extends over 15 amino acids. Germline assignment: CDR1 SGHRS and CDR2 YFSETQ. This chain's CDR3 is CASGLPGILYNEQFF. The CDR3, as DNA: TGCGCCAGCGGCTTGCCCGGGATTCTCTACAATGAGCAGTTCTTC.

This clonotype appeared many times. The genes are TRBV11-3 and TRBJ2-5; TRBD2 aligns across 10 bases. Germline CDR1 and CDR2: SGHNT and YENEEA. V lost 3 bases, J lost 5 bases, and 3 bases stayed unmatched. This CDR3 spans 14 amino acids. Written as DNA, the CDR3 is TGTGCCAGCAGCTTCGGACTAGCGGATGAGACCCAGTACTTC. Translation gives CASSFGLADETQYF.

This chain links TRBV29-1 with TRBJ1-1; no clear D gene. The germline CDR1 and CDR2 sequences are SQVTM and ANQGSEA. This CDR3 comprises 13 residues. V lost 7 bases and J lost 4, with 16 bases in between. This CDR3 reads CSGQTTSGTEAFF. Here the CDR3 DNA reads TGCAGCGGACAAACCACTTCGGGCACTGAAGCTTTCTTT.

This clonotype was detected many times. The chain recombines TRBV19 with TRBJ2-6; D unresolved. CDR1 and CDR2 from the germline V gene are LNHDA and SQIVND (reference sequence). The length of the CDR3 is 15 residues. V lost 5 bases and J lost 0, with 8 bases in between. CDR3 DNA: TGTGCCAGTAGTCGAGTCCTCTCTGGGGCCAACGTCCTGACTTTC. This gives the protein CASSRVLSGANVLTF.

This clonotype was detected a few times. Given a much more abundant clone one base away, this may be a read error. The CDR3 protein is CASSTNTVGRLNCEQYF. For the CDR3, the DNA is TGTGCCAGCAGCACCAACACCGTTGGGAGACTAAACTGCGAGCAGTACTTC. This chain links TRBV4-2 with TRBJ2-7; D might be TRBD2 (5 bases). The V gene's germline CDR1 is LGHNA and CDR2 YNFKEQ. V was shortened by 5 bases and J by 6 bases, with 26 bases between the two germline ends. The CDR3 runs to 17 residues.